These T cell receptor beta chains were read from a single sample in a study of blood T cells in healthy people across ages. TCRdb re-derived calls from the 5' RACE reads in MiXCR, one entry per CDR3 protein. The table has fewer than 1,000,000 distinct CDR3 sequences, about half seen once. The source material was blood. The receptors were gathered from a man older than 75 in good health. CDR3s include the opening cysteine and the closing phenylalanine or tryptophan. A D gene is named only where the DNA matches it firmly. Clone size is not always given. Where it is, it says once, few, many or a class for expanded clones.

J gene	clone size	V gene	D gene	CDR3 DNA	CDR3 protein
TRBJ1-5	.	TRBV20-1	TRBD1	TGCAGTGCTAGTGGACAGGGGCATGCGCCCCAGCATTTT	CSASGQGHAPQHF
TRBJ2-4	.	TRBV5-1	.	TGCGCCAGCGCCCTAGGGGGTGGTTACATTCAGTACTTC	CASALGGGYIQYF
TRBJ2-7	few	TRBV14	.	TGTGCCAGCAGCCAATTGCAGAACGAGCAGTACTTC	CASSQLQNEQYF
TRBJ2-5	few	TRBV7-7	TRBD1	TGTGCTAGCAGCCGAATGACAGGGATCCAAGAGACCCAGTACTTC	CASSRMTGIQETQYF
TRBJ2-5	few	TRBV20-1	.	TGCAGTGCTAGAGTAGGCAGGGGAGGACTCCAAGAGACCCAGTACTTC	CSARVGRGGLQETQYF
TRBJ2-7	.	TRBV27	TRBD2	TGTGCCAGCAGTTCGAAGGGACTAGTAGGGCACGAGCAGTACTTC	CASSSKGLVGHEQYF
TRBJ2-6	.	TRBV27	.	TGTGCCAGCAGTTTAAGGGCAGCCTCTTCTAGGGCCAACGTCCTGACTTTC	CASSLRAASSRANVLTF
TRBJ2-2	few	TRBV12-3/TRBV12-4	.	TGTGCCAGCAGTCTAGTCGAGGCCGGGGAGCTGTTTTTT	CASSLVEAGELFF
TRBJ1-4	.	TRBV28	.	TGTGCCAGCAGTTCCGGGCCTGGAAAACTGTTTTTT	CASSSGPGKLFF
TRBJ2-3	few	TRBV14	.	TGTGCCAGCAGCCCGACTTTCCCAGGGGAGGGCACAGATACGCAGTATTTT	CASSPTFPGEGTDTQYF
TRBJ1-4	.	TRBV25-1	.	TGTGCCAGCAGTGAAGATCTTAATGAAAAACTGTTTTTT	CASSEDLNEKLFF
TRBJ1-5	once	TRBV7-9	TRBD1	TGTGCCAGCAGCGGCCACGGGGCAGGGGGAATTCAGCCCCAGCATTTT	CASSGHGAGGIQPQHF
TRBJ2-5	.	TRBV5-5	.	TGTGCCAGCAGCTTGGATTGGGGAAATGAGCAGTACTTC	CASSLDWGNEQYF
TRBJ2-3	few	TRBV5-1	.	TGCGCCAGCAGCTTGTTTGAAGGGTTGTCGGCAGATACGCAGTATTTT	CASSLFEGLSADTQYF
TRBJ2-7	.	TRBV28	.	TGTGCCAGCAGTGCCATCGGGATCCACGAGCAGTACTTC	CASSAIGIHEQYF
TRBJ2-1	.	TRBV6-5	.	TGTGCCAGCAGTTACGGTTGGCGGGCCGATGAGCAGTTCTTC	CASSYGWRADEQFF
TRBJ2-3	few	TRBV20-1	.	TGCAGTGCTAGTTTCGCGCGGGGGCCAGATACGCAGTATTTT	CSASFARGPDTQYF
TRBJ2-7	.	TRBV12-3/TRBV12-4	.	TGTGCCAGCAGCTCTTTGGCAGGGCTCCACGAGCAGTACTTC	CASSSLAGLHEQYF
TRBJ2-4	once	TRBV5-1	TRBD2	TGCGCCAGCAGCTGGACGACTAGCGGGGGGGCGAATGAGCAGTACTTC	CASSWTTSGGANEQYF
TRBJ2-1	many	TRBV15	.	TGTGCCACCAGCAGAGTCGCCTTCAGTACCAATGAGCAGTTCTTC	CATSRVAFSTNEQFF
TRBJ1-5	few	TRBV9	.	TGTGCCAGCAGCGTAGATTCAGGGCAGGATCAGCCCCAGCATTTT	CASSVDSGQDQPQHF
TRBJ2-7	many	TRBV7-9	TRBD1	TGTGCCAGCAGCGGCCCGGGACAGGGACCCCACGAGCAGTACTTC	CASSGPGQGPHEQYF
TRBJ2-7	once	TRBV7-9	.	TGTGCTAGTAGCTCCTCAACCCTCTACGAGCAGTACTTC	CASSSSTLYEQYF
TRBJ1-4	.	TRBV7-3	.	TGTGCCAGCAGTTTGGGGCTAACAGATGCAACTAATGAAAAACTGTTTTTT	CASSLGLTDATNEKLFF
TRBJ1-5	once	TRBV28	TRBD1	TGTGCCAGCAGGGGGACAGGACCCAATCAGCCCCAGCATTTT	CASRGTGPNQPQHF
TRBJ1-1	.	TRBV12-3/TRBV12-4	.	TGTGCCAGCGGGTGGGGCCCGAACACTGAAGCTTTCTTT	CASGWGPNTEAFF
TRBJ1-2	.	TRBV27	.	TGTACCAGCAGTCCGAATCATTCTGGTGGCTACACCTTC	CTSSPNHSGGYTF
TRBJ2-7	.	TRBV9	TRBD2	TGTGCCAGCAGCGTGGGGCCTAGCGGGAGCCACAATGAGCAGTACTTC	CASSVGPSGSHNEQYF
TRBJ2-5	few	TRBV7-3	TRBD2	TGTGCCAGCAGCTTATATGGAGCGGGAGATGGGGAGACCCAGTACTTC	CASSLYGAGDGETQYF
TRBJ1-6	.	TRBV2	.	TGTGCCGCCCACCCCGGGACACCTAATTCACCCCTCCACTTT	CAAHPGTPNSPLHF
TRBJ2-3	.	TRBV7-9	.	TGTGCCAGCAGCTTACCAACAGGAGGTCACACAGATACGCAGTATTTT	CASSLPTGGHTDTQYF
TRBJ2-1	.	TRBV3-1	TRBD2	TGTGCCAGCAGCCAATCGCCACCACTAGCGGCCCCCTACAATGAGCAGTTCTTC	CASSQSPPLAAPYNEQFF
TRBJ2-3	few	TRBV7-2	.	TGTGCCAGCAGCGCTAGTTTCACAGATACGCAGTATTTT	CASSASFTDTQYF
TRBJ1-2	few	TRBV12-3/TRBV12-4	.	TGTGCCAGCAGTTTACAGGGGCATGGCTACACCTTC	CASSLQGHGYTF
TRBJ1-4	.	TRBV15	.	TGTGCCACCAGCAGAGGCGGCGGTGAAAAACTGTTTTTT	CATSRGGGEKLFF
TRBJ2-7	once	TRBV2	.	TGTGCCAGCTCTATAGGGGACGGCTACGAGCAGTACTTC	CASSIGDGYEQYF
TRBJ2-7	many	TRBV24-1	TRBD2	TGTGCCACCAGTGAAACGGGCGGGAGTGACGAGCAGTACTTC	CATSETGGSDEQYF
TRBJ2-3	many	TRBV12-3/TRBV12-4	TRBD1	TGTGCCAGCAGTAGGGACAGGGCACATGAGTATTTT	CASSRDRAHEYF
TRBJ1-5	.	TRBV6-1	.	TGTGGGACGGACATAAATAATCAGCCCCAGCATTTT	CGTDINNQPQHF
TRBJ2-7	few	TRBV5-1	.	TGCGCCAGCAGCTTGAACACGGACAAGGGGGAGCAGTACTTC	CASSLNTDKGEQYF
TRBJ2-3	.	TRBV27	.	TGTGCCAGCAGTTTGCTGGGGGACACAGATACGCAGTATTTT	CASSLLGDTDTQYF
TRBJ2-1	few	TRBV11-2	TRBD1	TGTGCCAGCAGCTTAAGAATGACAGGGGGCTCCTACAATGAGCAGTTCTTC	CASSLRMTGGSYNEQFF